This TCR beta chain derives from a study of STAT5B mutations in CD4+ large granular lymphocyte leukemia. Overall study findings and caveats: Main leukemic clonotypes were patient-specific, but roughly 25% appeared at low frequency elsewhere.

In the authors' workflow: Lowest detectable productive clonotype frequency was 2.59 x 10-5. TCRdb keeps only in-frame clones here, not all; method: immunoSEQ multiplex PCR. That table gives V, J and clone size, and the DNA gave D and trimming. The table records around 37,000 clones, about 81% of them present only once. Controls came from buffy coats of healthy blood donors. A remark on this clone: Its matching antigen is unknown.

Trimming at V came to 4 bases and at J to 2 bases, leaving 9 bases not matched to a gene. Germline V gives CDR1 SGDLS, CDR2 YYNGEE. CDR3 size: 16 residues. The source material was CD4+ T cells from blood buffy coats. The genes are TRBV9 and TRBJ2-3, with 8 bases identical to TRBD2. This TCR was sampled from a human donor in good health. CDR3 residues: CASSSGLADDTDTQYF. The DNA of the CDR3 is TGTGCCAGCAGCTCCGGACTAGCAGACGACACAGATACGCAGTATTTT.